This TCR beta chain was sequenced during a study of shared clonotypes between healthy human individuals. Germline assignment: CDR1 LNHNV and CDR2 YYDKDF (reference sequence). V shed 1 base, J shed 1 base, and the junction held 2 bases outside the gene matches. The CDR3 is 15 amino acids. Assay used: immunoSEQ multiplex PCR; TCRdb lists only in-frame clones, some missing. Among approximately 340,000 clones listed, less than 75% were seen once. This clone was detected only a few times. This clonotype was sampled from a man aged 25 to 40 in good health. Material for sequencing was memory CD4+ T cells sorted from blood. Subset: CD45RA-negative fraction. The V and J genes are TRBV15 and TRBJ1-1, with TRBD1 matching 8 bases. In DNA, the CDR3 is TGTGCCACCAGCAGAGGAGGGACAGGGAACACTGAAGCTTTCTTT. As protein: CATSRGGTGNTEAFF. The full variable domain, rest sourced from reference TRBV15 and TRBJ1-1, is DAMVIQNPRYQVTQFGKPVTLSCSQTLNHNVMYWYQQKSSQAPKLLFHYYDKDFNNEADTPDNFQSRRPNTSFCFLDIRSPGLGDTAMYLCATSRGGTGNTEAFFGQGTRLTVV.